This TCR beta chain was sequenced for a study of breast tumors, draining lymph nodes, adjacent tissues. Samples came from axillary lymph nodes draining the breast cancer. In its sample, this clonotype was seen many times. MiXCR was run by TCRdb on the multiplex PCR reads, yielding one entry per CDR3 protein. Of approximately 88,000 distinct CDR3 sequences listed, approximately 28% were seen once; the top ten hold roughly 7.3%. Sequences were obtained from axillary lymph node tissue. This sequence was found in a female donor with breast cancer. Some clones in this sample may be carry-over from other donors' samples.

The CDR3 DNA reads TGTGCCAGCAGCTACCTAGCGGGCGACTCTGGGGCCAACGTCCTGACTTTC. The encoded protein is CASSYLAGDSGANVLTF. This chain connects TRBV5-8 to TRBJ2-6; 8 bases align to TRBD2. Germline V gene lookup returns CDR1 SGHTS and CDR2 YDEGEE. V lost 3 bases to trimming and J lost 0 bases; unmatched junction nucleotides: 5. This CDR3 comprises 17 residues.